This T cell receptor beta chain comes out of a study of cytomegalovirus exposure and HLA in healthy donors. Study findings and constraints: In vitro experiments confirmed that a few CMV-associated chains were specific for CMV antigens. Researchers catalogued roughly 170 TCR beta chains as cytomegalovirus-associated. There were some public TCRs occurring in many donors, but most TCR sequences were rare. Subsequent analysis revealed that first-cohort TCR clusters tended to co-occur in the 120 validation repertoires.

Method: immunoSEQ multiplex PCR; TCRdb's copy keeps in-frame clones and lacks some. There are about 160,000 clones in the sample; roughly 96% occur only once, and about 0.89% lies in the top ten. V was clipped by 7 bases and J by 5 bases, with 17 bases between them. The CDR3 consists of 15 residues. In germline, CDR1 is SNHLY, CDR2 FYNNEI. Points on this clone: Antigen: not known.

Material for sequencing was PBMCs. The sequence was collected from a woman aged 18-29 years in good health and CMV-seronegative. This sequence joins TRBV2 and TRBJ2-2; D is possibly TRBD1 (6 bases). CDR3 amino acids: CASTREQGSTGELFF. DNA of the CDR3: TGTGCCAGCACACGGGAACAGGGTTCGACCGGGGAGCTGTTTTTT.